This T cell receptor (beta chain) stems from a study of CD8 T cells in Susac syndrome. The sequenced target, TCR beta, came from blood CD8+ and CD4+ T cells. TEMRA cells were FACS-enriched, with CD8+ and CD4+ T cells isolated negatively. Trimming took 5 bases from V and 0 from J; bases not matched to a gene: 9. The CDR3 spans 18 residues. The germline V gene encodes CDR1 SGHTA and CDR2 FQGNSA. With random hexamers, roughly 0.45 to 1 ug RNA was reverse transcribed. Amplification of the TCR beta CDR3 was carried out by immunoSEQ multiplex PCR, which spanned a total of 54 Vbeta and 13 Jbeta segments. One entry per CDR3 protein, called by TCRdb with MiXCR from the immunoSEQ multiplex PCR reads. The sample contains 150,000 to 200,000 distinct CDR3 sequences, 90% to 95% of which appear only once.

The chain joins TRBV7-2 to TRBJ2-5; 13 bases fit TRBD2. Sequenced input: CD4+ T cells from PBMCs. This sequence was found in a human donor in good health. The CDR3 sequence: CASSPWRTSGGDQETQYF. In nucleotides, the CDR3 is TGTGCCAGCAGCCCTTGGCGTACTAGCGGGGGGGACCAAGAGACCCAGTACTTC.